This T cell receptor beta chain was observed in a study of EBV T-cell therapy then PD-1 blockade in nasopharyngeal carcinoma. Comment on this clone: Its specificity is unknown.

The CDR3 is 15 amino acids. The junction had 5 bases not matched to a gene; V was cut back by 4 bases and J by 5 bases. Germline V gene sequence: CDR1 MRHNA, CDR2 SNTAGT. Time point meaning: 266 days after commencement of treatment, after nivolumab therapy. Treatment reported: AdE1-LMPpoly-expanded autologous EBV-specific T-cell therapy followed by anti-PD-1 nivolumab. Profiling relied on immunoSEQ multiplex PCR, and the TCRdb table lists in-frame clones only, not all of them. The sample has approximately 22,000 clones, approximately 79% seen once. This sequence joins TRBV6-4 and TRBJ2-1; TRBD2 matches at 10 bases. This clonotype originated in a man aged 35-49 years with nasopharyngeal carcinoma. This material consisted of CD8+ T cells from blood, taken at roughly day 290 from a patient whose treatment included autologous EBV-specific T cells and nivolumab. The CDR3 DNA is TGTGCCAGCAGTGCACTAGCGGGGACTCACAATGAGCAGTTCTTC. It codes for CASSALAGTHNEQFF.